Listed below are T cell receptor beta chains from one sample, sequenced in a study of blood T cell repertoires in COVID-19. Clones were sequenced by immunoSEQ multiplex PCR, and TCRdb holds only the in-frame ones, with some missing. Among 30,000 to 35,000 clones listed, 81% were seen once. The sequencing sample was made of peripheral blood. These receptors all stem from a man between 65 and 85 years old with COVID-19, enrolled during active disease. Both conserved end residues are part of each CDR3. A D gene is named only where the DNA matches it firmly. The listing skips clone size in some rows; elsewhere it reads once, few, many or a size class.

TRBJ1-1,.,TRBD1,TRBV6-2/TRBV6-3,CASSYLQGKRNTEAFF,TGTGCCAGCAGTTACTTACAGGGGAAGAGGAACACTGAAGCTTTCTTT
TRBJ2-5,.,TRBD1,TRBV11-3,CASSLGQGTGETQYF,TGTGCCAGCAGCTTGGGACAGGGGACCGGAGAGACCCAGTACTTC
TRBJ2-1,.,TRBD2,TRBV7-6,CASSPSGRTNNEQFF,TGTGCCAGCAGCCCCAGCGGGAGGACTAACAATGAGCAGTTCTTC
TRBJ1-2,few,.,TRBV25-1,CASSELEGSRGRGGYTF,TGTGCCAGCAGTGAATTAGAGGGATCGCGGGGGCGAGGCGGCTACACCTTC
TRBJ1-2,.,.,TRBV3-1/TRBV3-2,CASSQGSGGYYGYTF,TGTGCCAGCAGCCAAGGGTCCGGGGGGTACTATGGCTACACCTTC
TRBJ2-7,.,TRBD2,TRBV7-2,CASSTGLVYEQYF,TGTGCCAGCAGCACGGGACTAGTGTACGAGCAGTACTTC
TRBJ2-5,.,.,TRBV9,CASSVAAGVQETQYF,TGTGCCAGCAGCGTAGCTGCAGGGGTCCAAGAGACCCAGTACTTC
TRBJ2-5,.,TRBD2,TRBV28,CASSLRTSGQETQYF,TGTGCCAGCAGTCTTCGGACTAGCGGCCAAGAGACCCAGTACTTC
TRBJ1-4,few,TRBD1,TRBV24-1,CATSDPTGGGEKLFF,TGTGCCACCAGTGATCCGACAGGGGGAGGCGAAAAACTGTTTTTT
TRBJ1-2,.,.,TRBV7-9,CASSFGGSSYGYTF,TGTGCCAGCAGCTTCGGGGGGAGTAGCTATGGCTACACCTTC
TRBJ1-2,.,TRBD1,TRBV14,CASSRQTGSGGYTF,TGTGCCAGCAGCCGACAGACAGGGAGTGGTGGCTACACCTTC
TRBJ1-2,.,.,TRBV7-2,CASSLEGAYYGYTF,TGTGCCAGCAGCTTAGAAGGGGCCTATTATGGCTACACCTTC
TRBJ1-2,.,.,TRBV29-1,CSVLRTVNYGYTF,TGCAGCGTACTCCGGACAGTTAACTATGGCTACACCTTC
TRBJ2-2,.,TRBD2,TRBV28,CASSPPGEGDTGELFF,TGTGCCAGCAGTCCTCCGGGGGAGGGTGACACCGGGGAGCTGTTTTTT
TRBJ1-5,.,TRBD1,TRBV28,CASSLGDRSNQPQHF,TGTGCCAGCAGTTTAGGGGACAGGTCCAATCAGCCCCAGCATTTT
TRBJ2-3,.,TRBD1,TRBV11-3,CASSSSPGQGGDTDTQYF,TGTGCCAGCAGCTCATCGCCGGGACAGGGTGGAGACACAGATACGCAGTATTTT